The 27 T cell receptor beta chains below were found in one sample sequenced in a study of T cells after yellow fever vaccination. TCRdb reprocessed the 5' RACE reads with MiXCR, giving one entry per CDR3 protein. The table includes around 610,000 distinct CDR3 sequences, roughly 14% detected once. Sequenced here: PBMCs, sampled on the day of the yellow fever booster vaccination. These receptors came from a man aged 30-40 years who received the YFV17D yellow fever vaccine.

V usage is TRBV30 and J usage is TRBJ2-7; the match to TRBD1 covers 8 bases. Germline CDR1 is GTSNPN and CDR2 is SVGIG (reference sequence). Germline trimming cut 0 bases from V and 3 bases from J; bases unmatched to any gene: 4. The CDR3 spans 14 residues. The CDR3 is CAWSVRDRRYEQYF. The CDR3, as DNA: TGTGCCTGGAGTGTTAGGGACAGGCGCTACGAGCAGTACTTC.

The gene calls are TRBV20-1 and TRBJ1-3, with D perhaps matching TRBD1 (5 bases). The V and J ends lost 3 bases and 0 bases respectively, with 6 bases between them. CDR1 is DFQATT, CDR2 SNEGSKA, per germline (reference sequence). The CDR3 is made up of 13 amino acids. The DNA of the CDR3 is TGCAGTGCTAGGACAGACTCTGGAAACACCATATATTTT. It encodes CSARTDSGNTIYF.

The V call is TRBV5-1, the J call TRBJ2-3, with 10 bases fitting TRBD2. CDR3 length: 17 residues. Germline V gene data show CDR1 as SGHRS and CDR2 as YFSETQ. The V and J ends lost 6 bases and 3 bases, in that order; junction bases with no gene match: 13. As DNA, the CDR3 is TGCGCCAGCAACCTCAGAGCTAGCGGGAGATGGACAGATACGCAGTATTTT. This sequence encodes CASNLRASGRWTDTQYF.

This clonotype was counted many times. The genes are TRBV29-1 and TRBJ2-7; no clear D gene. This CDR3 is built from 16 residues. Germline CDR1 SQVTM, CDR2 ANQGSEA. The ends were cut back, 1 base at V and 0 bases at J, with 16 bases in the middle. The CDR3 is CSVEGEGSRSSYEQYF. In DNA, the CDR3 is TGCAGCGTTGAAGGAGAAGGCAGCCGAAGCTCCTACGAGCAGTACTTC.

The sample holds a few counts of this clonotype. The V gene is TRBV9, the J gene TRBJ2-7; D is perhaps TRBD1 (7 bases). The CDR3 is 14 residues long. Per germline, CDR1 SGDLS and CDR2 YYNGEE. Trimming stripped 1 base from V and 6 bases from J, with 14 bases between. CDR3 nucleotide sequence: TGTGCCAGCAGCGTATTAGCGGCAGGGGGCGAGCAGTACTTC. Translating it yields CASSVLAAGGEQYF.

CDR3 sequence (DNA): TGTGCCAGCAGTTACAATGCCGAAATAACACAGCCCCAGCATTTT. Amino acids: CASSYNAEITQPQHF. The chain uses TRBV6-5 and TRBJ1-5; D is uncertain. CDR3 length: 15 amino acids. Germline V lookup: CDR1 MNHEY, CDR2 SVGAGI. Trimming took off 2 bases at V and 7 bases at J, with 15 bases between the two ends.

This chain links TRBV19 with TRBJ2-1; 10 bases are a match to TRBD2. The V and J ends lost 4 bases and 9 bases, in that order; junction bases with no gene match: 9. Germline CDR1 LNHDA, CDR2 SQIVND (reference sequence). The CDR3 has 15 residues. The CDR3 loop reads CASSRASGSQGEQFF. The CDR3 bases are TGTGCCAGTAGTAGGGCTAGCGGGAGCCAGGGTGAGCAGTTCTTC.

The chain joins TRBV12-3 or TRBV12-4 to TRBJ1-5; D is ambiguous. The germline V and J ends were trimmed by 3 bases and 7 bases, with 7 bases remaining between them. This CDR3 region has 12 residues. CDR3 nucleotide sequence: TGTGCCAGCAGTTTTGTAGACCAGCCCCAGCATTTT. Residues: CASSFVDQPQHF.

V is TRBV7-2 and J is TRBJ1-2, with 8 bases aligning to TRBD1. V lost 5 bases to trimming and J lost 0 bases; unmatched junction nucleotides: 5. Germline values: CDR1 SGHTA, CDR2 FQGNSA. The CDR3 is 15 amino acids. CDR3 residues: CASSTAQGANYGYTF. The CDR3 bases are TGTGCCAGCAGCACAGCACAGGGGGCTAACTATGGCTACACCTTC. Complete variable domain (other parts from reference TRBV7-2 and TRBJ1-2): GAGVSQSPSNKVTEKGKDVELRCDPISGHTALYWYRQSLGQGLEFLIYFQGNSAPDKSGLPSDRFSAERTGGSVSTLTIQRTQQEDSAVYLCASSTAQGANYGYTFGSGTRLTVV.

This chain links TRBV12-3 or TRBV12-4 with TRBJ2-1, with D tentatively TRBD1 (5 bases). The CDR3 has 15 amino acids. Trimming stripped 5 bases from V and 5 bases from J, with 16 bases between. CDR3 loop: CASSLSRGTNNEQFF. The CDR3 DNA sequence: TGTGCCAGCAGTCTAAGTAGGGGTACTAACAATGAGCAGTTCTTC.

This clonotype was detected a few times. The chain is built from TRBV27 and TRBJ2-7; possibly TRBD1 for D (5 bases). Trimming cost V 0 bases and J 3 bases, with 18 bases left between them. Per the germline V gene, CDR1 is MNHEY and CDR2 is SMNVEV (reference sequence). This CDR3 has 17 amino acids. CDR3 sequence reads: CASSLSLPPTGNYEQYF. CDR3 nucleotide sequence: TGTGCCAGCAGTTTATCCCTACCACCAACAGGAAACTACGAGCAGTACTTC.

The chain is built from TRBV7-9 and TRBJ2-5; 9 bases are a match to TRBD1. CDR1 is SEHNR and CDR2 is FQNEAQ in the germline V gene (reference sequence). The CDR3 length is 14 residues. The V gene end was trimmed by 5 bases and the J gene end by 7 bases; junction bases not matched to a gene: 8. CDR3 loop: CASSGSTGGVTQYF. CDR3 DNA: TGTGCCAGCAGCGGGTCAACAGGGGGCGTGACCCAGTACTTC. Supplemented by reference TRBV7-9 and TRBJ2-5, the full variable domain reads DTGVSQNPRHKITKRGQNVTFRCDPISEHNRLYWYRQTLGQGPEFLTYFQNEAQLEKSRLLSDRFSAERPKGSFSTLEIQRTEQGDSAMYLCASSGSTGGVTQYFGPGTRLLVL.

This clonotype has only a few counts. The chain links TRBV10-3 to TRBJ2-3, with a tentative D call TRBD2 (6 bases). The length of the CDR3 is 14 residues. The V gene's germline CDR1 is ENHRY and CDR2 SYGVKD. V dropped 0 bases and J dropped 6 bases, with 10 bases sitting between them. Here the CDR3 reads CAISESSEGDTQYF. In DNA, the CDR3 is TGTGCCATCAGTGAGTCGTCGGAGGGGGATACGCAGTATTTT.

The chain employs TRBV12-3 or TRBV12-4 and TRBJ2-1; no clear D. This CDR3 has 15 residues. Trimming cost V 3 bases and J 4 bases, with 13 bases left between them. CDR3 loop: CASSLSERLYNEQFF. In DNA, the CDR3 is TGTGCCAGCAGTTTGTCGGAGCGACTTTACAATGAGCAGTTCTTC.

About this clonotype: A junction boundary mismatches the germline segment, possibly from a read error. This chain connects TRBV7-2 to TRBJ1-4; 11 bases map to TRBD1. The V gene's germline CDR1 is SGHTA and CDR2 FQGNSA. This CDR3 contains 13 residues. The CDR3 sequence is CASSSDRGPLGVF. In nucleotides, the CDR3 is TGTGCCAGCAGTTCGGACAGGGGGCCCTTAGGGGTTTTT.

This clonotype was seen a few times. V usage is TRBV5-1 and J usage is TRBJ2-7; 8 nucleotides line up with TRBD2. This CDR3 is built from 15 residues. CDR1 is SGHRS, CDR2 YFSETQ, per germline. The V segment lost 5 bases and the J segment 0 bases; nucleotides outside the gene matches: 7. The CDR3 protein is CASRLAGGSSYEQYF. CDR3 coding DNA: TGCGCCAGCAGACTCGCGGGAGGCAGCTCCTACGAGCAGTACTTC. Full variable domain (missing parts from reference TRBV5-1 and TRBJ2-7): KAGVTQTPRYLIKTRGQQVTLSCSPISGHRSVSWYQQTPGQGLQFLFEYFSETQRNKGNFPGRFSGRQFSNSRSEMNVSTLELGDSALYLCASRLAGGSSYEQYFGPGTRLTVT.

This clonotype came up a few times. This CDR3 is CASSLQGARAEAFF. In DNA, the CDR3 is TGTGCCAGCAGCTTACAGGGGGCTCGCGCTGAAGCTTTCTTT. The J gene is TRBJ1-1, the V gene TRBV7-8; 8 bases align to TRBD1. Germline-derived CDR1 and CDR2 are SGHVS and FQNEAQ. Trimming took 2 bases from V and 6 from J; bases not matched to a gene: 5. This CDR3 comprises 14 residues.

This clonotype was counted only a few times. The chain has TRBV2 and TRBJ1-1, with D uncertain. Germline values: CDR1 SNHLY, CDR2 FYNNEI. The CDR3 runs to 15 residues. Trimming took off 8 bases at V and 0 bases at J, with 16 bases between the two ends. CDR3 in amino acids: CASRPQIGVNTEAFF. The CDR3 DNA sequence: TGTGCCAGCCGCCCCCAAATTGGGGTGAACACTGAAGCTTTCTTT.

This clonotype was found a few times. This chain links TRBV5-1 with TRBJ2-5; perhaps TRBD2 as D (5 bases). Germline CDR1 reads SGHRS; CDR2 reads YFSETQ. V lost 3 bases and J lost 1, with 10 bases in between. CDR3 length: 14 amino acids. Written as DNA, the CDR3 is TGCGCCAGCAGCTCCGAGAGGGTCCAAGAGACCCAGTACTTC. Translating it yields CASSSERVQETQYF.

The V gene is TRBV24-1, the J gene TRBJ1-3; D is possibly TRBD1 (5 bases). With 0 bases removed from V and 0 bases from J, the gap between germline ends came to 11 bases. This CDR3 region has 17 residues. Germline CDR1 KGHDR, CDR2 SFDVKD. For the CDR3, the DNA is TGTGCCACCAGTGATTTGACAGGCTATTCCTCTGGAAACACCATATATTTT. This sequence encodes CATSDLTGYSSGNTIYF.

The chain uses TRBV5-5 and TRBJ2-3; 11 bases agree with TRBD2. The V gene end was trimmed by 4 bases and the J gene end by 1 base; junction bases not matched to a gene: 5. Looked up from germline, CDR1 is SGHKS and CDR2 is YYEKEE (reference sequence). The CDR3 totals 16 residues. In nucleotides, the CDR3 is TGTGCCAGCAGCGCGGGGGGACTAGCGGGCACAGATACGCAGTATTTT. Encoded protein: CASSAGGLAGTDTQYF.

This chain joins TRBV2 and TRBJ1-3, with TRBD1 matching over 8 bases. Per the germline V gene, CDR1 is SNHLY and CDR2 is FYNNEI. The CDR3 has 16 amino acids. With V trimmed by 4 bases and J by 1 base, 6 bases remained unmatched. The CDR3 protein is CASSAGRTGSGNTIYF. CDR3 nucleotides: TGTGCCAGCAGTGCGGGGAGGACAGGGTCTGGAAACACCATATATTTT.

The chain is built from TRBV28 and TRBJ2-3; possibly TRBD2 for D (6 bases). The CDR3 is 15 amino acids. V was shortened by 3 bases and J by 2 bases, with 12 bases between the two germline ends. Germline CDR1 reads MDHEN; CDR2 reads SYDVKM. The CDR3 DNA reads TGTGCCAGCAGTTTCCCGGGAGAGGTCACAGATACGCAGTATTTT. Translation: CASSFPGEVTDTQYF.

The chain carries TRBV6-1 and TRBJ2-7; D may be TRBD1 or TRBD2 (5 bases each). CDR1 and CDR2 (germline): MNHNS, SASEGT. There are 16 residues in the CDR3. Trimming cost V 4 bases and J 1 base, with 17 bases left between them. The CDR3 DNA is TGTGCCAGCAGTGGGGTTTGGGGGAGTGGTTCCTACGAGCAGTACTTC. Its translation: CASSGVWGSGSYEQYF.

This chain connects TRBV6-1 to TRBJ2-3, with D uncertain. Trimming took off 6 bases at V and 2 bases at J, with 9 bases between the two ends. The V gene's germline CDR1 is MNHNS and CDR2 SASEGT. CDR3 size: 13 residues. This CDR3 is CASSRNPTDTQYF. In nucleotides, the CDR3 is TGTGCCAGCAGCCGCAATCCCACAGATACGCAGTATTTT.

In its sample, this clonotype was seen a few times. The chain recombines TRBV6-2 or TRBV6-3 with TRBJ2-1; D call uncertain. The CDR3 is 12 residues long. Trimming left V 6 bases short and J 9 bases short, with 12 bases between. CDR1 MNHEY and CDR2 SVGEGT come from the germline V gene. CDR3 amino acids: CASRNQLLEQFF. DNA of the CDR3: TGTGCCAGCAGAAACCAACTTCTTGAGCAGTTCTTC.

There are many counts of this clonotype. The chain is built from TRBV7-9 and TRBJ2-6, with D unresolved. The CDR3 spans 15 residues. Germline CDR1 and CDR2: SEHNR and FQNEAQ (reference sequence). Between the trimmed V and J ends, which lost 3 bases and 0 bases, there was a span of 6 bases. In nucleotides, the CDR3 is TGTGCCAGCAGCTTTGTAGGCTCTGGGGCCAACGTCCTGACTTTC. Its protein is CASSFVGSGANVLTF.